A selection of T cell receptor beta chains follows, all from one sample in a study of cytomegalovirus exposure and HLA in healthy donors. Assay: immunoSEQ multiplex PCR; the TCRdb copy retains only in-frame clones and omits some. Among about 150,000 clones listed, 72% were seen once. Sequenced sample: PBMCs. These receptors all stem from a man aged 35 to 55 in good health and CMV-seronegative. Each CDR3 is given with its conserved first and last residue. A D gene is named only where the DNA matches it firmly. The listing skips clone size in some rows; elsewhere it reads once, few, many or a size class.

TRBJ2-1	TRBV2	-	-	CASRRFRSYNEQFF	TGTGCCAGCAGGCGGTTTAGATCCTACAATGAGCAGTTCTTC
TRBJ1-1	TRBV4-1	-	-	CASSQRGLSTEAFF	TGCGCCAGCAGCCAACGAGGGTTAAGCACTGAAGCTTTCTTT
TRBJ2-3	TRBV7-9	few	TRBD2	CASSRTSGVTDTQYF	TGTGCCAGCAGTCGGACTAGCGGGGTCACAGATACGCAGTATTTT
TRBJ1-4	TRBV7-9	-	TRBD1	CASSPAGQASTNEKLFF	TGTGCCAGCAGCCCTGCGGGACAGGCATCAACTAATGAAAAACTGTTTTTT
TRBJ2-6	TRBV15	-	-	CATSRAGVGANVLTF	TGTGCCACCAGCAGAGCCGGGGTCGGGGCCAACGTCCTGACTTTC
TRBJ2-2	TRBV28	-	TRBD1	CASSWGTGAGGTGELFF	TGTGCCAGCAGTTGGGGGACAGGGGCCGGTGGCACCGGGGAGCTGTTTTTT
TRBJ2-3	TRBV2	-	-	CASTTGHTQYF	TGTGCCAGCACCACAGGGCATACGCAGTATTTT
TRBJ2-3	TRBV15	few	TRBD1	CATSRERRTGSTDTQYF	TGTGCCACCAGCAGAGAAAGGAGGACAGGAAGCACAGATACGCAGTATTTT
TRBJ2-2	TRBV5-1	-	-	CASSFGISFTGELFF	TGCGCCAGCAGCTTCGGGATAAGCTTCACCGGGGAGCTGTTTTTT
TRBJ2-7	TRBV6-5	once	TRBD1	CASTRGTGGEYEQYF	TGTGCCAGCACAAGGGGGACAGGAGGGGAATACGAGCAGTACTTC
TRBJ2-7	TRBV29-1	few	TRBD2	CSVGSGRDEQYF	TGCAGCGTTGGTAGCGGGAGGGACGAGCAGTACTTC
TRBJ2-5	TRBV7-2	few	-	CASKGWQETQYF	TGTGCCAGCAAGGGGTGGCAAGAGACCCAGTACTTC
TRBJ2-7	TRBV14	-	-	CASSPGLARINEQYF	TGTGCCAGCAGCCCCGGGCTAGCGAGGATTAACGAGCAGTACTTC
TRBJ1-6	TRBV7-9	-	-	CASSLVGGGARSLNF	-
TRBJ2-4	TRBV6-6	-	-	CASSYPSGAGIQYF	TGTGCCAGCAGTTACCCCAGCGGCGCGGGCATTCAGTACTTC
TRBJ2-7	TRBV7-8	once	TRBD2	CASSLALGGRGLPYEQYF	TGTGCCAGCAGCTTAGCCCTTGGCGGGAGAGGACTTCCCTACGAGCAGTACTTC
TRBJ2-5	TRBV5-1	-	TRBD1	CASSLGTGTRETQYF	TGCGCCAGCAGCTTGGGGACAGGGACGAGGGAGACCCAGTACTTC
TRBJ1-4	TRBV6-1	-	TRBD1	CASSDGQGSRDEKLFF	TGTGCCAGCAGTGACGGACAGGGTAGCAGGGATGAAAAACTGTTTTTT
TRBJ2-7	TRBV7-8	-	-	CASSSTAPYDEQYF	TGTGCCAGCAGCTCGACAGCGCCTTATGACGAGCAGTACTTC
TRBJ2-5	TRBV11-2	-	TRBD2	CASSSTSGAQETQYF	TGTGCCAGCAGCTCGACTAGCGGGGCGCAAGAGACCCAGTACTTC
TRBJ2-1	TRBV9	-	-	CASSRRTYEQFF	TGTGCCAGCAGCCGTCGGACTTATGAGCAGTTCTTC
TRBJ2-7	TRBV9	-	-	CASSGRDSRNEQYF	TGTGCCAGCAGCGGCCGGGATAGTAGGAACGAGCAGTACTTC
TRBJ2-1	TRBV27	-	TRBD1	CASSPWDRVTVEQFF	TGTGCCAGCAGTCCCTGGGACAGGGTAACAGTTGAGCAGTTCTTC
TRBJ1-1	TRBV9	-	TRBD1	CASSPRTGGKTEAFF	TGTGCCAGCAGCCCCCGGACAGGGGGAAAGACTGAAGCTTTCTTT
TRBJ2-1	TRBV7-7	-	TRBD2	CASSPESGRAPEQFF	TGTGCCAGCAGCCCAGAGAGCGGGAGGGCCCCCGAGCAGTTCTTC